A selection of T cell receptor beta chains follows, all from one sample in a study of CD4+ T cells in melanoma. Repertoires were generated with immunoSEQ multiplex PCR, while TCRdb's copy carries only in-frame clones and drops some. The sample comprises some 120,000 clones, 92% of which are singletons, and approximately 3.5% rests with the top ten. Sequencing was done on a sample of peripheral blood. These receptors all stem from a human donor with melanoma. Each CDR3 is given with its conserved first and last residue. Each record gives: V gene, J gene, clone size, D gene, CDR3 protein, CDR3 DNA. A D gene is named only where the DNA matches it firmly. Clone size is not always given. Where it is, it says once, few, many or a class for expanded clones.

v_gene: TRBV11-2
j_gene: TRBJ2-7
abundance: .
d_gene: TRBD1
CDR3aa: CASSLDRGYHEQYF
CDR3nt: TGTGCCAGCAGCTTGGACAGGGGGTACCACGAGCAGTACTTC

v_gene: TRBV7-2
j_gene: TRBJ2-7
abundance: .
d_gene: .
CDR3aa: CASSLASVVGYEQYF
CDR3nt: TGTGCCAGCAGCTTAGCTTCGGTTGTAGGGTACGAGCAGTACTTC

v_gene: TRBV28
j_gene: TRBJ1-1
abundance: .
d_gene: TRBD1
CDR3aa: CASSYRTGSNTEAFF
CDR3nt: TGTGCCAGCAGTTACAGGACAGGGTCGAACACTGAAGCTTTCTTT

v_gene: TRBV5-4
j_gene: TRBJ2-6
abundance: .
d_gene: TRBD1
CDR3aa: CASSPPGQGPSGANVLTF
CDR3nt: TGTGCCAGCAGCCCCCCGGGACAGGGCCCCTCTGGGGCCAACGTCCTGACTTTC

v_gene: TRBV7-9
j_gene: TRBJ2-7
abundance: .
d_gene: .
CDR3aa: CASSLGDSSSEQYF
CDR3nt: TGTGCCAGCAGCTTAGGGGACTCCTCCTCTGAGCAGTACTTC

v_gene: TRBV7-5
j_gene: TRBJ2-5
abundance: .
d_gene: .
CDR3aa: CVRSFSSSKETQYF
CDR3nt: TGTGTCAGAAGCTTTTCTAGCTCTAAAGAGACCCAGTACTTC

v_gene: TRBV4-2
j_gene: TRBJ2-7
abundance: once
d_gene: .
CDR3aa: CASSPRAGPYEQYF
CDR3nt: TGTGCCAGCAGCCCGCGGGCGGGGCCCTACGAGCAGTACTTC

v_gene: TRBV7-2
j_gene: TRBJ1-4
abundance: once
d_gene: .
CDR3aa: CASSERTGVSEKLFF
CDR3nt: TGTGCCAGCAGCGAACGGACTGGAGTCAGTGAAAAACTGTTTTTT

v_gene: TRBV6-1
j_gene: TRBJ2-5
abundance: .
d_gene: .
CDR3aa: CASRTRGTETQYF
CDR3nt: TGTGCCAGCAGGACTAGGGGCACGGAGACCCAGTACTTC

v_gene: TRBV6-1
j_gene: TRBJ1-2
abundance: .
d_gene: .
CDR3aa: CASSEPPAGVYGYTF
CDR3nt: TGTGCCAGCAGTGAACCCCCAGCAGGGGTGTATGGCTACACCTTC

v_gene: TRBV5-4
j_gene: TRBJ2-3
abundance: .
d_gene: .
CDR3aa: CASRPRGMNTDTQYF
CDR3nt: TGTGCCAGCAGACCTCGGGGGATGAACACAGATACGCAGTATTTT

v_gene: TRBV21-1
j_gene: TRBJ2-5
abundance: .
d_gene: .
CDR3aa: CAIPSGGKTQYF
CDR3nt: TGTGCCATCCCGAGCGGGGGGAAGACCCAGTACTTC

v_gene: TRBV28
j_gene: TRBJ2-2
abundance: .
d_gene: .
CDR3aa: CAWGNTGELFF
CDR3nt: TGTGCATGGGGGAACACCGGGGAGCTGTTTTTT

v_gene: TRBV19
j_gene: TRBJ1-1
abundance: .
d_gene: .
CDR3aa: CASRRKEQAFF
CDR3nt: TGTGCCAGTCGGAGGAAGGAGCAAGCTTTCTTT

v_gene: TRBV7-2
j_gene: TRBJ1-4
abundance: once
d_gene: .
CDR3aa: CASSAEGQLREKLFF
CDR3nt: TGTGCCAGCAGCGCGGAGGGACAATTAAGAGAAAAACTGTTTTTT

v_gene: TRBV10-3
j_gene: TRBJ2-1
abundance: .
d_gene: TRBD2
CDR3aa: CAISELREDSQFF
CDR3nt: TGTGCCATCAGTGAGTTGCGGGAGGACTCTCAGTTCTTC

v_gene: TRBV5-6
j_gene: TRBJ2-7
abundance: .
d_gene: .
CDR3aa: CASSLFRDYEQYF
CDR3nt: TGTGCCAGCAGCTTGTTTAGGGACTACGAGCAGTACTTC

v_gene: TRBV7-9
j_gene: TRBJ2-5
abundance: .
d_gene: TRBD1
CDR3aa: CASSFRQGGRETQYF
CDR3nt: TGTGCCAGCAGCTTTAGACAGGGGGGGCGAGAGACCCAGTACTTC

v_gene: TRBV6-5
j_gene: TRBJ2-5
abundance: .
d_gene: .
CDR3aa: CASSYSFGMWEAYF
CDR3nt: TGTGCCAGCAGTTACTCGTTCGGTATGTGGGAGGCGTACTTC

v_gene: TRBV7-2
j_gene: TRBJ1-1
abundance: once
d_gene: .
CDR3aa: CASSLDSHFTNTEAFF
CDR3nt: TGTGCCAGCAGCTTAGACAGTCACTTTACGAACACTGAAGCTTTCTTT

v_gene: TRBV19
j_gene: TRBJ2-3
abundance: .
d_gene: TRBD1
CDR3aa: CASSLGTGGADTQYF
CDR3nt: TGTGCCAGTAGTCTCGGGACAGGGGGAGCAGATACGCAGTATTTT

v_gene: TRBV7-6
j_gene: TRBJ2-5
abundance: .
d_gene: TRBD2
CDR3aa: CASSLGGRGETQYF
CDR3nt: TGTGCCAGCAGCTTAGGAGGGAGGGGAGAGACCCAGTACTTC

v_gene: TRBV19
j_gene: TRBJ2-3
abundance: few
d_gene: TRBD1
CDR3aa: CASKPTGSTDTQYF
CDR3nt: TGTGCCAGTAAGCCGACAGGGAGCACAGATACGCAGTATTTT

v_gene: TRBV11-1
j_gene: TRBJ1-5
abundance: .
d_gene: .
CDR3aa: CASSLGPLQPQHF
CDR3nt: TGTGCCAGCAGCTTAGGGCCACTTCAGCCCCAGCATTTT

v_gene: TRBV10-3
j_gene: TRBJ2-3
abundance: .
d_gene: TRBD1
CDR3aa: CAISLTGVTDTQYF
CDR3nt: TGTGCCATCAGTCTGACAGGGGTCACAGATACGCAGTATTTT

v_gene: TRBV7-3
j_gene: TRBJ2-2
abundance: once
d_gene: TRBD2
CDR3aa: CASSRTSAGTGELFF
CDR3nt: TGTGCCAGCAGCCGGACTAGCGCAGGCACCGGGGAGCTGTTTTTT

v_gene: TRBV29-1
j_gene: TRBJ2-3
abundance: .
d_gene: TRBD1
CDR3aa: CSVVRTGGDTQYF
CDR3nt: TGCAGCGTTGTTAGGACAGGGGGGGATACGCAGTATTTT

v_gene: TRBV5-1
j_gene: TRBJ2-2
abundance: .
d_gene: .
CDR3aa: CASSLGVNTGELFF
CDR3nt: TGCGCCAGCAGCTTGGGCGTAAACACCGGGGAGCTGTTTTTT

v_gene: TRBV7-9
j_gene: TRBJ2-3
abundance: .
d_gene: .
CDR3aa: CASSLGRAVGTDTQYF
CDR3nt: TGTGCCAGCAGCTTAGGACGTGCGGTGGGCACAGATACGCAGTATTTT